This T cell receptor (beta chain) was found in a study of radiotherapy plus CTLA-4 blockade in lung cancer. Across the whole study: Disease control was achieved by over 25% of patients, and objective responses by about 17%. Study-wide results and limits: There was expansion of tumor-derived TCR clones in blood after radiotherapy plus ipilimumab. Early shifts in blood T cell clones, with interferon-beta, reportedly predicted response best.

This clone was detected only once. Antigen: not known. The germline V and J ends were trimmed by 5 bases and 5 bases, with 18 bases remaining between them. Looked up from germline, CDR1 is MNHEY and CDR2 is SVGAGI. This CDR3 contains 16 residues. CTLA-4 blockade with ipilimumab, together with focal radiation, was given to patients with chemo-refractory metastatic non-small-cell lung cancer. The protocol was immunoSEQ multiplex PCR, while the TCRdb copy is restricted to in-frame clones and leaves out a portion. Among 39,000 or so clones listed, over 65% were seen once. This material consisted of peripheral blood, taken from a patient treated with radiotherapy plus ipilimumab. This receptor was identified in a human donor with non-small cell lung cancer who had stable disease on radiotherapy plus ipilimumab. This sequence joins TRBV6-5 and TRBJ1-4; D uncertain. Here the CDR3 reads CASSHYLVDQNEKLFF. CDR3 DNA: TGTGCCAGCAGTCACTATTTGGTGGACCAAAATGAAAAACTGTTTTTT.